These T cell receptor beta chains were read from a single sample in a study of post-analysis software for immune sequencing data. TCRdb reanalysed the PCR reads using MiXCR and keeps one entry per CDR3 protein. The data contain 400,000 to 500,000 distinct CDR3 sequences, about 39% of them singletons. The sample comprised blood. These receptor sequences come from a girl aged 2 to 10 with multiple sclerosis. CDR3s include the opening cysteine and the closing phenylalanine or tryptophan. D genes are given only for firm matches. Only part of the rows carry a size: once, few, many, or a class if the clone is expanded.

V: TRBV28
J: TRBJ2-4
size: few
D: TRBD2
DNA: TGTGCCAGTCGGGCGGGCGGACTAGGCGATAAGCAGTACTTC
CDR3: CASRAGGLGDKQYF

V: TRBV12-3/TRBV12-4
J: TRBJ2-7
size: few
D: NA
DNA: TGTGCCAGCAGTCGATCCCGGACGGTCTCCTACGAGCAGTACTTC
CDR3: CASSRSRTVSYEQYF

V: TRBV12-3/TRBV12-4
J: TRBJ2-3
size: NA
D: NA
DNA: TGTGCCAGCACTTTCCAATCGGGGAGCTTCACAGATGCGCAGTATTTT
CDR3: CASTFQSGSFTDAQYF

V: TRBV20-1
J: TRBJ2-7
size: NA
D: TRBD1
DNA: TGCAGTGCTAGAGATCCCCGGGACAGGGCCTACGAGCAGTACTTC
CDR3: CSARDPRDRAYEQYF

V: TRBV21-1
J: TRBJ2-7
size: few
D: NA
DNA: TGTGCCAGCAGCGGGGGAACAGGGGGCCGATTGACTGTGAACTACGAGCAGTACTTC
CDR3: CASSGGTGGRLTVNYEQYF

V: TRBV7-3
J: TRBJ2-5
size: NA
D: NA
DNA: TGTGCCAGCAGACTGGACGCCTCCCGGGGTGAGACCCAGTACTTC
CDR3: CASRLDASRGETQYF

V: TRBV25-1
J: TRBJ2-7
size: few
D: TRBD1
DNA: TGTGCCAGCAGTGTTAGCGGGACAGGGGCCTACGAGCAGTACTTC
CDR3: CASSVSGTGAYEQYF

V: TRBV28
J: TRBJ2-2
size: NA
D: TRBD2
DNA: TGTGCCAGCAGTTTACCCACTAGCGGGAGAGGCACCGGGGAGCTGTTTTTT
CDR3: CASSLPTSGRGTGELFF

V: TRBV3-1
J: TRBJ2-1
size: few
D: TRBD2
DNA: TGTGCCAGCAGCCAGATGACTAGCGGGTTATACAATGAGCAGTTCTTC
CDR3: CASSQMTSGLYNEQFF

V: TRBV4-1
J: TRBJ2-5
size: few
D: NA
DNA: TGCGCCAGCAGCCAATCCGGCGTGGGTATGAGGGAGACCCAGTACTTC
CDR3: CASSQSGVGMRETQYF

V: TRBV5-1
J: TRBJ2-7
size: NA
D: TRBD1
DNA: TGCGCCAGACCTCCAGGGCTTTCCGGACAGGGTCCCTACGAGCAGTACTTC
CDR3: CARPPGLSGQGPYEQYF

V: TRBV9
J: TRBJ2-7
size: NA
D: NA
DNA: TGTGCCAGCAAGGCGGGCCACGAGCAGTACTTC
CDR3: CASKAGHEQYF

V: TRBV19
J: TRBJ2-7
size: NA
D: TRBD2
DNA: TGTGCCAGTAGTATACTAGCGGGGAACTACGAGCAGTACTTC
CDR3: CASSILAGNYEQYF

V: TRBV11-2
J: TRBJ2-5
size: NA
D: NA
DNA: TGTGCCAGCAGCTCTCTGAGGGGAGAAGAGACCCAGTACTTC
CDR3: CASSSLRGEETQYF

V: TRBV6-5
J: TRBJ1-1
size: NA
D: NA
DNA: TGTGCCAGCAGTTACTCAGGGGTACGTAGTACTGAAGCTTTCTTT
CDR3: CASSYSGVRSTEAFF

V: TRBV7-6
J: TRBJ2-1
size: NA
D: NA
DNA: TGTGCCAGCAGCTTAGCAGTTGACAGAATAGCGGATAACAATGAGCAGTTCTTC
CDR3: CASSLAVDRIADNNEQFF

V: TRBV20-1
J: TRBJ2-1
size: few
D: NA
DNA: TGCAGTGCTAGAGTCTTATATGAGCAGTTCTTC
CDR3: CSARVLYEQFF

V: TRBV6-5
J: TRBJ2-3
size: NA
D: NA
DNA: TGTGCCAGCAGCTGGGGGAAAAACACAGATACGCAGTATTTT
CDR3: CASSWGKNTDTQYF

V: TRBV29-1
J: TRBJ2-3
size: few
D: TRBD2
DNA: TGCAGCGTTGAACGGTGGCTAGCGGGAGACCCCTATAGCACAGATACGCAGTATTTT
CDR3: CSVERWLAGDPYSTDTQYF

V: TRBV28
J: TRBJ2-1
size: NA
D: TRBD1
DNA: TGTGCCAGCAGTTCCGGGACAGGGGGCAGCTACGAGCAGTTCTTC
CDR3: CASSSGTGGSYEQFF

V: TRBV29-1
J: TRBJ2-5
size: NA
D: NA
DNA: TGCAGCGTTGAACCAGGGGTAGAGACCCAGTACTTC
CDR3: CSVEPGVETQYF

V: TRBV11-3
J: TRBJ2-3
size: NA
D: TRBD2
DNA: TGTGCCAGCAGCGCAGGTTCTAGCGGGAGTATCACAGATACGCAGTATTTT
CDR3: CASSAGSSGSITDTQYF

V: TRBV28
J: TRBJ2-3
size: NA
D: NA
DNA: TGTGCCAGCAGCCCGAGCGAGAGGGCCGGCGCAGATACGCAGTATTTT
CDR3: CASSPSERAGADTQYF

V: TRBV29-1
J: TRBJ2-1
size: few
D: TRBD2
DNA: TGCAGCGTACCCACTAGGACTAGGACCTACAATGAGCAGTTCTTC
CDR3: CSVPTRTRTYNEQFF

V: TRBV3-1
J: TRBJ2-7
size: NA
D: NA
DNA: TGTGCCAGCAGCCAGGGCAGCTTCTACGAGCAGTACTTC
CDR3: CASSQGSFYEQYF

V: TRBV20-1
J: TRBJ2-1
size: NA
D: TRBD2
DNA: TGCAGTGCTAGGAATAGCGGGAGGCCCTACAATGAGCAGTTCTTC
CDR3: CSARNSGRPYNEQFF

V: TRBV7-9
J: TRBJ1-1
size: NA
D: NA
DNA: TGTGCCAGCAGCTCCCACAGGTTAATGAACACTGAAGCTTTCTTT
CDR3: CASSSHRLMNTEAFF

V: TRBV11-2
J: TRBJ2-7
size: NA
D: NA
DNA: TGTGCCAGCAGCTTAGCCCTCTGGGGCCACGAGCAGTACTTC
CDR3: CASSLALWGHEQYF

V: TRBV7-2
J: TRBJ2-7
size: NA
D: TRBD2
DNA: TGTGCCAGCAGCTTAGTCCGGGGGGTAGCGGGGACCTACGAGCAGTACTTC
CDR3: CASSLVRGVAGTYEQYF

V: TRBV7-8
J: TRBJ1-1
size: NA
D: NA
DNA: TGTGCCAGCAGCTTAAGACCGAACATGAACACTGAAGCTTTCTTT
CDR3: CASSLRPNMNTEAFF

V: TRBV29-1
J: TRBJ2-3
size: NA
D: TRBD1
DNA: TGCAGCGTTGAACACCTCGGGGACAGGCCGCCAGATACGCAGTATTTT
CDR3: CSVEHLGDRPPDTQYF

V: TRBV4-3
J: TRBJ2-1
size: few
D: TRBD2
DNA: TGCGCCAGCAGCCAAGGAGACGGGAGGATCAACAATGAGCAGTTCTTC
CDR3: CASSQGDGRINNEQFF

V: TRBV24-1
J: TRBJ2-3
size: few
D: NA
DNA: TGTGCCACCAGTGCCCAAACCGGGGGCACAGATACGCAGTATTTT
CDR3: CATSAQTGGTDTQYF

V: TRBV20-1
J: TRBJ2-5
size: NA
D: NA
DNA: TGCAGTGCTAGAGATAGTGAAGGGTGGCGGGAAGAGACCCAGTACTTC
CDR3: CSARDSEGWREETQYF

V: TRBV2
J: TRBJ2-5
size: NA
D: NA
DNA: TGTGCCAGCAGTGGGCTAGCGAGCCAAGAGACCCAGTACTTC
CDR3: CASSGLASQETQYF

V: TRBV18
J: TRBJ2-3
size: NA
D: TRBD1
DNA: TGTGCCAGCTCACCAAGACAGGGGAACACAGATACGCAGTATTTT
CDR3: CASSPRQGNTDTQYF

V: TRBV5-1
J: TRBJ2-7
size: NA
D: TRBD1
DNA: TGCGCCAGCAGCACTATGACAGGGGCCTACGAGCAGTACTTC
CDR3: CASSTMTGAYEQYF

V: TRBV29-1
J: TRBJ2-7
size: few
D: NA
DNA: TGCAGCGTTGGTTCCCGCGAGCAGTACTTC
CDR3: CSVGSREQYF

V: TRBV12-3/TRBV12-4
J: TRBJ1-4
size: few
D: NA
DNA: TGTGCCAGCAGTTTGGCCGGACAGAGCCTCGAAAAACTGTTTTTT
CDR3: CASSLAGQSLEKLFF

V: TRBV12-3/TRBV12-4
J: TRBJ2-5
size: few
D: TRBD2
DNA: TGTGCCAGCACTTTTAGCGGGGCGCCGGGAAGGACCCAGTACTTC
CDR3: CASTFSGAPGRTQYF

V: TRBV5-6
J: TRBJ2-6
size: NA
D: NA
DNA: TGTGCCAGCAGATCTCTCTCTGGGGCCAACGTCCTGACTTTC
CDR3: CASRSLSGANVLTF

V: TRBV28
J: TRBJ2-7
size: NA
D: NA
DNA: TGTGCCAGCAGCTCCCAGGGACTTGCTCACTACGAGCAGTACTTC
CDR3: CASSSQGLAHYEQYF

V: TRBV5-1
J: TRBJ2-7
size: NA
D: NA
DNA: TGCGCCAGCAGCTTGGACCAGGCAGTGAGCTACGAGCAGTACTTC
CDR3: CASSLDQAVSYEQYF

V: TRBV7-2
J: TRBJ1-4
size: NA
D: NA
DNA: TGTGCCAGCAGCTTAGCAGGGGGTGCAACTAATGAAAAACTGTTTTTT
CDR3: CASSLAGGATNEKLFF

V: TRBV4-1
J: TRBJ2-1
size: NA
D: TRBD2
DNA: TGCGCCAGCAGCCAAGATCAATACGGGGGGGCCTACAATGAGCAGTTCTTC
CDR3: CASSQDQYGGAYNEQFF